The clone carrying this T cell receptor (beta chain) has just a few counts. What it recognizes is unknown. The record originates from a study of T-cell reconstitution after alpha-beta-depleted transplantation in children. Findings and limits, study-wide: Recipient T cells and thymic progenitors that survived gave rise to the high TCRbeta diversity observed at day 60 in some patients.

Unique molecular identifiers were incorporated during preparation of the TCRbeta library. MiXCR was run by TCRdb on the PCR reads, yielding one entry per CDR3 protein. The sample lists 750,000 to 950,000 distinct CDR3 sequences, roughly 16% occurring once. This CDR3 spans 13 amino acids. Trimming at V came to 4 bases and at J to 6 bases, leaving 3 bases not matched to a gene. The sequences come from PBMCs, mostly from graft donor cells, collected 360 days after TCRalphabeta/CD19-depleted stem cell transplant. The chain uses TRBV12-3 or TRBV12-4 and TRBJ1-2, with 9 positions matching TRBD1. This clonotype originated in a male patient under 18 who had a stem cell transplant for acute lymphoblastic leukemia, so the T cells may come from the graft donor. CDR3 loop: CASSSGTGHGYTF. The CDR3 nucleotides read TGTGCCAGCAGTTCCGGGACAGGGCATGGCTACACCTTC.